Sequencing of this TCR beta chain was carried out in a study of T cell clones after liver transplantation. The CDR3 spans 15 residues. The junction had 5 bases not matched to a gene; V was cut back by 4 bases and J by 2 bases. Germline values: CDR1 SGHVS, CDR2 FNYEAQ. TCRdb's table, derived via immunoSEQ multiplex PCR, lists solely in-frame clones and lacks some. The table records 93,000 or so clones, about 86% of them present only once. The sequence derives from a human patient who received a liver transplant. The graft donor may be the source of some T cells. This chain joins TRBV7-6 and TRBJ2-1; 7 nucleotides agree with TRBD1. The specimen comprised CD4+ T cells from blood, sampled approximately 4 years after liver transplant. CDR3 in amino acids: CASSSEGATYNEQFF. As DNA, the CDR3 is TGTGCCAGCAGCTCCGAGGGGGCCACCTACAATGAGCAGTTCTTC.